The T cell receptor beta chain under discussion was sequenced for a study of T cells in tuberculosis (dated by TCRdb to the late 2010s). In terms of the full investigation: To characterize T cells specific for the mycobacterial lipid antigen glucose monomycolate (GMM), the study used CD1B tetramers together with high-throughput TCR immunosequencing. In a South African clinical cohort, IGRA-negative adolescents, IGRA-positive adolescents with latent tuberculosis and adults with active tuberculosis were compared, with about eleven people in each group.

A remark on this clone: Its specific antigen is unknown. Base qualities are not provided; no much larger clone lies one nucleotide away.

At study entry, a tuberculin skin test and the QuantiFERON-TB GOLD In-Tube IGRA were used to screen adolescents for latent tuberculosis infection. Immunosequencing was performed on unsorted cryopreserved PBMC and covered around 100,000 T cells per clinical donor on average. Eleven high schools in the Worcester region of the Western Cape, South Africa, served as enrollment sites for adolescents aged 12 to 18 years. Some 10 M. tuberculosis-infected and roughly 10 uninfected adolescents were selected with matching for age and sex. Adolescent PBMC were isolated from freshly drawn heparinized blood by density centrifugation and cryopreserved. From the germline V gene (reference sequence), CDR1 is LNHDA and CDR2 is SQIVND. Trimming removed 6 bases from V and 7 bases from J; the gene matches leave 6 bases unexplained. From the cysteine through the phenylalanine, the CDR3 covers 13 amino acids. The read is trimmed to its CDR3 DNA, 39 bases read in frame from base 1.

Summary of the overall study and its limitations: Using GEM motif frequencies, a classifier achieved 70% accuracy, whereas a classifier built on the diverse GMM-specific repertoire got to 87% accuracy (AUROC about 0.9). Compared with IGRA-negative controls, TCR-alpha repertoires from active tuberculosis had smaller mean NN-distances to GMM-specific TCRs, which suggests clonal expansion of these TCRs. Smaller NN-distances were partly driven by shorter CDR3-alpha lengths in active tuberculosis patients, and statistical significance was not reached for the TCR-beta difference. Clinical samples were selected based on which cryopreserved specimens were available, and the active tuberculosis cases were adults whereas the controls were adolescents.

TCR libraries were generated with the immunoSEQ multiplex PCR assay, using TCR-beta and/or TCR-alpha/delta assays for each sample. The Illumina high-throughput platform was used to sequence the amplified TCR libraries. Per the source publication's procedure: Clustering and dimensionality reduction relied on pairwise TCRdist distances among GMM-specific receptors from T cells that were either sorted ex vivo or expanded in vitro. Each clinical repertoire was assigned a mean NN-distance score, defined as the average TCRdist to the nearest 10% of tetramer-positive reference sequences. To compute GEM TCR motif frequency, the fraction of unique TCRs matching known GEM sequences by V/J usage and CDR3 length was calculated. Linear discriminant analysis with leave-one-out cross-validation, implemented in scikit-learn, was used to classify active tuberculosis. TCRdb retrieved this table from immuneACCESS and kept in-frame rearrangements only. Not all clones are present; in checked studies, unresolved V genes account for under half, and no reason is known for the remainder. Clone size and V and J calls were adopted from that table, with D and trimming inferred from the DNA. This sample holds 40,000 to 45,000 clones; nearly 95% were observed only once. Of the sample, approximately 7.6% is held by the ten largest clones.

The sequencing input was PBMCs. The sequence derives from a donor aged 5-35 years with latent tuberculosis or without tuberculosis infection. This sequence uses TRBV19 and TRBJ1-1, and 9 junctional nucleotides match TRBD1. The DNA reads as follows: TGTGCCAGTAGAACAGGGGGCTTGGGTGAAGCTTTCTTT. This codes for CASRTGGLGEAFF.